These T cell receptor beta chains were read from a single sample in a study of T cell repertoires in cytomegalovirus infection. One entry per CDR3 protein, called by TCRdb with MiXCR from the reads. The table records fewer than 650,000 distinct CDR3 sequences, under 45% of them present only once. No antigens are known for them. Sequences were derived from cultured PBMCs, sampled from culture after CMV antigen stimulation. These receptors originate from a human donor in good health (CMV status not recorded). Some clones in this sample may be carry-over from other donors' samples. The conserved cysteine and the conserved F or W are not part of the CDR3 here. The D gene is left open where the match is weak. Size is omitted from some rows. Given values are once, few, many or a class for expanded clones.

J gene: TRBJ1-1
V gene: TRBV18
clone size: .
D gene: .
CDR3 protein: ASSPDEWVNTEAF

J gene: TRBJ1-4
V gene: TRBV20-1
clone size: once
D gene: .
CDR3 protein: SARDQGRGGEKLF

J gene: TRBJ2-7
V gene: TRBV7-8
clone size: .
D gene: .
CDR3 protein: ASSLGGWDEQY

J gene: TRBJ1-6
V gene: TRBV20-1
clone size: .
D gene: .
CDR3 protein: SARVRGAKATLGNSPLH

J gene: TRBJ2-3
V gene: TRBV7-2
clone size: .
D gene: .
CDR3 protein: ASSLAHTTDTQY

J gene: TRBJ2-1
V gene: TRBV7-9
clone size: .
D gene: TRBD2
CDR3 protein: ASSFDSGGKNEQF

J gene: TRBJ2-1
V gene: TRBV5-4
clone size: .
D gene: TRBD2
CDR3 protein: ASSPSWGGGGTRGGNEQF

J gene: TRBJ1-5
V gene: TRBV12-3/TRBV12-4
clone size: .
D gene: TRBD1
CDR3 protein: ASSRGTAASTGPQH

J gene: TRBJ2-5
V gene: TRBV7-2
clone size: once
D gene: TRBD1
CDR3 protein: ASSPWDRGSTY

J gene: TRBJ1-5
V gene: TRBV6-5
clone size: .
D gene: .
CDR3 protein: ASRPRDPWGSQPQH

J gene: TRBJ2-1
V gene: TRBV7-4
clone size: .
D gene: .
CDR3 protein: ASSFWGRGGYNEQF

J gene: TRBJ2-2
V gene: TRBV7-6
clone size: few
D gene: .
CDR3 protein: ASSLASDAGELF

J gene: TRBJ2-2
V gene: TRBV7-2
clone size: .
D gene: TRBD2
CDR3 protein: ASSLILAGAGTGELL

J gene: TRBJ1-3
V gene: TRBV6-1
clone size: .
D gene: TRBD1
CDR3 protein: ATGQEGNTIY

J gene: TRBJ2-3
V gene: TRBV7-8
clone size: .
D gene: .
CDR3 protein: ASSLPPGETDTQY

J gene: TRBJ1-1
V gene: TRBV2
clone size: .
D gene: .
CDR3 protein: ASREAKHAF

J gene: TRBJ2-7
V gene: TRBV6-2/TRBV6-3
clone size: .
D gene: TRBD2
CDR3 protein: ASSYSSRFSSGIDLDEQY

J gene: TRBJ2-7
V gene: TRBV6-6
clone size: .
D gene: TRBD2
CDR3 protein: ASSYSGTSGSYEQY

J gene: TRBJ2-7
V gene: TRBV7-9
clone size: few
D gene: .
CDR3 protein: ASSSFGGYEQY

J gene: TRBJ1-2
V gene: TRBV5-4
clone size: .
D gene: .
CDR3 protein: ASSLGPDSYGYT

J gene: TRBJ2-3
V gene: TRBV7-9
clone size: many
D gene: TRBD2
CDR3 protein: ASSPTSGLAVKSTATDTQY

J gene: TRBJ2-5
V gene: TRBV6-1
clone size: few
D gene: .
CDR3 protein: ASSEGLGRETQY

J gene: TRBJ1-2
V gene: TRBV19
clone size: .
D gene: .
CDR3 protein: ASSALQGHGYT

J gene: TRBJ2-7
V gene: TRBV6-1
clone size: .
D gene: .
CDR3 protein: ASSLMSGDYEQY

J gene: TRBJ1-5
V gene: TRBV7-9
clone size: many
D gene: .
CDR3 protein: ASSLGGDQPQH

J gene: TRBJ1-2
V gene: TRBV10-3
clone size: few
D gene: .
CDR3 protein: AISERGNNYGYT

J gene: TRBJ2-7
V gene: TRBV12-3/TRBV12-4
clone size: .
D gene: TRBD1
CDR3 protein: ASRDGGTGGYEQY

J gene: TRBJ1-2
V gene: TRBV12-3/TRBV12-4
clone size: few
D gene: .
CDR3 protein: ASSLDTRWGGYT

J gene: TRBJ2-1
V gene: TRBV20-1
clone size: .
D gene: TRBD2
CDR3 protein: SALLAGPGNEQF

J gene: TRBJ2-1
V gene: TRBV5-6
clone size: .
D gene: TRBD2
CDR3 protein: ASSSSRTSGGFNEQF

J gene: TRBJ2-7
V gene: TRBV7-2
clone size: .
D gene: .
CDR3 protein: DSSLDPISDYEQY

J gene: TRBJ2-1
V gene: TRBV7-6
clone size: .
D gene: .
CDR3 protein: ASSFRPDGNEQF

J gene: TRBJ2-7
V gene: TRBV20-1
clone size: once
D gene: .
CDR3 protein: SASGPGYEQY

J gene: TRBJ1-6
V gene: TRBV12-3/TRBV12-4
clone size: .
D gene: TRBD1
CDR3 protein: ASSGTAYNSPLH

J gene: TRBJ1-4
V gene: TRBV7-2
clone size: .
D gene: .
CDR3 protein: ASSPAGIGGEKLF

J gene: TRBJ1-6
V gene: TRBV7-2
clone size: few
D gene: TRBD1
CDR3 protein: ASSLDWTGYNSPLH

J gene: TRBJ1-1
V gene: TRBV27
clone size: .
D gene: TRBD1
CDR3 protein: ASSLAQGIGEAF

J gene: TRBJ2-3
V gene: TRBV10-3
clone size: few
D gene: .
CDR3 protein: AISPGSAADTQY

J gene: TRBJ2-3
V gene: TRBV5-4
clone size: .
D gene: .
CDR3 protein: AGSPTPIETDTQY

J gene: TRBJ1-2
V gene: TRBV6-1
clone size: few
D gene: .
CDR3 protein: ASMRNYGYT

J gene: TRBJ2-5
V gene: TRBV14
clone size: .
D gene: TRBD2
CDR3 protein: ASSPRLAGGPQETQY

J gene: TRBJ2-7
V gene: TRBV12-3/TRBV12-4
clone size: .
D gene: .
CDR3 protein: ASSFLAESEQY

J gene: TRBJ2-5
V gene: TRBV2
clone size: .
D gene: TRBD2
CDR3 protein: ASRGLLAGEETQY

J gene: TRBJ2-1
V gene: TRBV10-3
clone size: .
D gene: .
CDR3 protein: AISESSALSLNEQF

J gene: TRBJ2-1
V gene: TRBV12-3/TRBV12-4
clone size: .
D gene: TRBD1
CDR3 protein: ASSRVPGGAYNEQF

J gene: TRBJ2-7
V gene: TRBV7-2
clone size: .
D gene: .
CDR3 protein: ASGLAAGGVDYEQY

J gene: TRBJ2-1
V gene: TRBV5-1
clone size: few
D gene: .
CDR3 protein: ASSGRETGYEQF

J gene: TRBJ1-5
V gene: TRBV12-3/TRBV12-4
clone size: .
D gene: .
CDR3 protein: ASSLGGSRNQPQH

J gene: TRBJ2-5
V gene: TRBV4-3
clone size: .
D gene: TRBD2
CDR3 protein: ASSLTSVETQY

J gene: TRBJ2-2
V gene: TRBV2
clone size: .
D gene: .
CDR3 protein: ASSVLHNTGELF

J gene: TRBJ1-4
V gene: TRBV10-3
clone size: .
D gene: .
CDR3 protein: AISESDNGEKLF

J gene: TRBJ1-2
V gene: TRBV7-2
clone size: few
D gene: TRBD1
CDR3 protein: ASRTTGGYGYT

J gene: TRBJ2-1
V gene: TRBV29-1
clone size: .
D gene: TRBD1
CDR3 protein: SGRHRGPYNEQF

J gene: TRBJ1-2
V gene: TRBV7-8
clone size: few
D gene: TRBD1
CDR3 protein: ASSLTEIVTGGNGYT

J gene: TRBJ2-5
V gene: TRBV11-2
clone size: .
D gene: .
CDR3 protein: ASSVGGEETQY

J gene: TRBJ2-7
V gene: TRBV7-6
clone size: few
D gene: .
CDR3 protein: ASSLGLGGSYEQY

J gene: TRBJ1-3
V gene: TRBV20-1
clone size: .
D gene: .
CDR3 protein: SARRRDNSGNTIY

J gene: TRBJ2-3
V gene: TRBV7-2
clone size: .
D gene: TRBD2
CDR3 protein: ASSLVREVSDTQY

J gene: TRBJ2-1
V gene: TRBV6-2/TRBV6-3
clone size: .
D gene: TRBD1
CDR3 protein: ASSFIRTGFTTYNEQF

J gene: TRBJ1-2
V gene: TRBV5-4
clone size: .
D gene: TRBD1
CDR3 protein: ASSGKQGTMDGYT